Listed here are 20 T cell receptor beta chains from one sample, sequenced in a study of PD-1 blockade in classical Hodgkin lymphoma. Brentuximab vedotin exposure varied, and every patient relapsed after autologous stem cell transplantation. The protocol was immunoSEQ multiplex PCR, while the TCRdb copy is restricted to in-frame clones and leaves out a portion. There are approximately 84,000 clones in the sample; approximately 88% occur only once, and 20% to 25% lies in the top ten. The sequencing here drew on peripheral blood mononuclear cells (PBMCs), taken at baseline. These receptors all stem from a human donor with classical Hodgkin lymphoma.

This clone has just one count. The chain combines TRBV7-2 with TRBJ2-7; no clear D. V was trimmed by 5 bases and J by 3 bases, leaving 11 bases between them. This CDR3 comprises 13 residues. Per the germline V gene, CDR1 is SGHTA and CDR2 is FQGNSA. The CDR3 DNA reads as TGTGCCAGCAGCGCCGACGTTAACTACGAGCAGTACTTC. Translation gives CASSADVNYEQYF.

The chain links TRBV5-1 to TRBJ1-1; D uncertain. The germline V and J ends were trimmed by 4 bases and 1 base, with 11 bases remaining between them. The CDR3 length is 14 residues. Germline CDR1 SGHRS, CDR2 YFSETQ. The CDR3 region has the DNA TGCGCCAGCAGCCCGCGAGGGCAGAACACTGAAGCTTTCTTT. This encodes CASSPRGQNTEAFF.

The J gene is TRBJ2-3, the V gene TRBV7-2; possible D gene TRBD1, 6 bases. V dropped 5 bases and J dropped 0 bases, with 15 bases sitting between them. The CDR3 extends over 16 amino acids. Germline V lookup: CDR1 SGHTA, CDR2 FQGNSA. The CDR3 nucleotides read TGTGCCAGCAGCCGATCAGGGGCGCGGAGCACAGATACGCAGTATTTT. Translated: CASSRSGARSTDTQYF.

The chain joins TRBV6-6 to TRBJ2-2; D not certain. The CDR3 extends over 11 amino acids. The germline V gene encodes CDR1 MNHNY and CDR2 SVGAGI (reference sequence). Trimming left V 6 bases short and J 7 bases short, with 6 bases between. CDR3 sequence: CASSEHGELFF. The CDR3 DNA reads TGTGCCAGCAGCGAGCACGGGGAGCTGTTTTTT.

The V and J genes are TRBV28 and TRBJ2-1; 8 bases fit TRBD2. V gave up 5 bases and J gave up 4 bases; unmatched junction bases: 10. Per the germline V gene, CDR1 is MDHEN and CDR2 is SYDVKM. CDR3 length: 16 residues. The CDR3 region has the DNA TGTGCCAGCAGTGACAGTCCGCCGGGAGGGTACAATGAGCAGTTCTTC. It is translated as CASSDSPPGGYNEQFF.

The rearrangement joins TRBV5-1 to TRBJ1-2, with D possibly matching TRBD1 (6 bases). The germline V gene has CDR1 SGHRS and CDR2 YFSETQ. Trimming removed 1 base at V and 7 bases at J, with 14 bases between. This CDR3 spans 14 amino acids. This CDR3 reads CASSLSSTGSGYTF. As DNA, the CDR3 is TGCGCCAGCAGCTTGTCGTCGACAGGCAGTGGCTACACCTTC. Complete variable domain (other parts from reference TRBV5-1 and TRBJ1-2): KAGVTQTPRYLIKTRGQQVTLSCSPISGHRSVSWYQQTPGQGLQFLFEYFSETQRNKGNFPGRFSGRQFSNSRSEMNVSTLELGDSALYLCASSLSSTGSGYTFGSGTRLTVV.

Comment on this clone: A junction end diverges from the germline sequence, so it may reflect a read error. The chain combines TRBV5-8 with TRBJ2-7; tentative D call: TRBD1 (5 bases). Germline V CDR1 and CDR2: SGHTS, YDEGEE. The CDR3 extends over 13 amino acids. In DNA form, the CDR3 reads TGTGCCAGCAGATTGGACAAGGCGCACGAGCAGTACTTC. It is translated as CASRLDKAHEQYF.

The CDR3 sequence is CASRRSGEGNQPQHF. The DNA of the CDR3 is TGTGCCAGCAGGAGGAGCGGGGAGGGCAATCAGCCCCAGCATTTT. The chain employs TRBV25-1 and TRBJ1-5; D is unclear. Germline V gene sequence: CDR1 MGHDK, CDR2 SYGVNS. The CDR3 has 15 residues. V was shortened by 6 bases and J by 2 bases, with 14 bases between the two germline ends. Full variable domain (missing parts from reference TRBV25-1 and TRBJ1-5): EADIYQTPRYLVIGTGKKITLECSQTMGHDKMYWYQQDPGMELHLIHYSYGVNSTEKGDLSSESTVSRIRTEHFPLTLESARPSHTSQYLCASRRSGEGNQPQHFGDGTRLSIL.

The chain combines TRBV6-6 with TRBJ2-5; 7 bases fit TRBD1. The V gene end was trimmed by 6 bases and the J gene end by 1 base; junction bases not matched to a gene: 8. Looked up from germline, CDR1 is MNHNY and CDR2 is SVGAGI (reference sequence). The CDR3 runs 15 residues. The CDR3 reads CASRRTTGAQETQYF. The DNA of the CDR3 is TGTGCCAGCAGAAGAACCACAGGGGCCCAAGAGACCCAGTACTTC.

This chain links TRBV9 with TRBJ2-1; D is perhaps TRBD1 (5 bases). Germline V gene data show CDR1 as SGDLS and CDR2 as YYNGEE. V lost 0 bases to trimming and J lost 6 bases, with 10 bases between them. CDR3 size: 14 residues. CDR3 sequence: CASSVARQGNEQFF. CDR3 DNA sequence: TGTGCCAGCAGCGTAGCGAGGCAGGGCAATGAGCAGTTCTTC.

The V gene is TRBV6-5, the J gene TRBJ1-5; D unresolved. This CDR3 is built from 13 residues. CDR1 and CDR2 from the germline V gene are MNHEY and SVGAGI. V was trimmed by 0 bases and J by 7 bases, leaving 7 bases between them. CDR3: CASSYSAKQPQHF. The CDR3 nucleotides read TGTGCCAGCAGTTACTCTGCAAAACAGCCCCAGCATTTT.

A few counts support this clone. The chain recombines TRBV25-1 with TRBJ1-1; tentatively, D is TRBD1 (5 bases). The V end was cut by 0 bases, the J end by 4 bases, with 15 bases between. CDR3 length: 16 amino acids. Germline V gene data show CDR1 as MGHDK and CDR2 as SYGVNS. The CDR3 sequence is CASSEYAGGFGTEAFF. Here the CDR3 DNA reads TGTGCCAGCAGTGAATACGCGGGGGGGTTCGGCACTGAAGCTTTCTTT. The whole variable domain, remainder taken from reference TRBV25-1 and TRBJ1-1, is EADIYQTPRYLVIGTGKKITLECSQTMGHDKMYWYQQDPGMELHLIHYSYGVNSTEKGDLSSESTVSRIRTEHFPLTLESARPSHTSQYLCASSEYAGGFGTEAFFGQGTRLTVV.

This chain links TRBV28 with TRBJ1-2; D is possibly TRBD1 (5 bases). The CDR3 extends over 13 amino acids. Trimming stripped 8 bases from V and 5 bases from J, with 15 bases between. Germline V gives CDR1 MDHEN, CDR2 SYDVKM. CDR3 sequence (DNA): TGTGCCAGCTTAAGTTTAGGGGATTATGGCTACACCTTC. This sequence encodes CASLSLGDYGYTF.

The rearrangement uses TRBV5-5 and TRBJ1-2; perhaps TRBD1 as D (6 bases). With 4 bases removed from V and 5 bases from J, the gap between germline ends came to 27 bases. Germline V gene sequence: CDR1 SGHKS, CDR2 YYEKEE (reference sequence). The CDR3 runs 18 residues. DNA of the CDR3: TGTGCCAGCAGCATCAGGCGGTCAGGGGCGCTCTTGGGGTATGGCTACACCTTC. Translated: CASSIRRSGALLGYGYTF.

The chain carries TRBV5-1 and TRBJ2-7; 9 bases fit TRBD1. J lost 3 bases, V lost 4 bases, and 8 bases had no gene match. Germline CDR1 reads SGHRS; CDR2 reads YFSETQ. CDR3 size: 15 residues. CDR3 sequence: CASSLGTGSRYEQYF. DNA of the CDR3: TGCGCCAGCAGCCTAGGGACAGGGTCTCGCTACGAGCAGTACTTC.

The V gene is TRBV6-5, the J gene TRBJ1-1, with TRBD1 matching over 8 bases. Germline CDR1 is MNHEY and CDR2 is SVGAGI. The CDR3 has 14 residues. The J segment lost 1 base and the V segment lost 5 bases, leaving 3 bases of the junction unmatched. This CDR3 reads CASSAGGWNTEAFF. The CDR3 DNA reads as TGTGCCAGCAGTGCAGGGGGCTGGAACACTGAAGCTTTCTTT.

This clone was seen a single time. The chain joins TRBV25-1 to TRBJ1-3; TRBD1 aligns across 9 bases. V lost 7 bases, J lost 2 bases, and 3 bases stayed unmatched. The CDR3 is 14 residues long. Germline CDR1 is MGHDK and CDR2 is SYGVNS. This CDR3 is CASTQGAAGNTIYF. Written as DNA, the CDR3 is TGTGCCAGCACACAGGGGGCAGCTGGAAACACCATATATTTT.

The chain is built from TRBV14 and TRBJ2-7; no reliable D call. The CDR3 runs to 14 residues. The ends were cut back, 2 bases at V and 3 bases at J, with 11 bases in the middle. In germline, CDR1 is SGHDN, CDR2 FVKESK. The CDR3 loop is CASSQRAQSYEQYF. The CDR3 DNA reads TGTGCCAGCAGCCAACGGGCCCAGAGCTACGAGCAGTACTTC.

The chain carries TRBV6-1 and TRBJ1-2; 12 bases map to TRBD1. The CDR3 spans 15 residues. The ends lost 5 bases at V and 7 bases at J; junction bases unmatched: 8. Germline V gene lookup returns CDR1 MNHNS and CDR2 SASEGT. The CDR3 region has the DNA TGTGCCAGCAGTTGGGGACAGGGGGCGTCGAGTGGCTACACCTTC. As protein: CASSWGQGASSGYTF.

The V and J genes are TRBV5-1 and TRBJ2-2, with D tentatively TRBD1 (6 bases). The CDR3 has 15 amino acids. Germline values: CDR1 SGHRS, CDR2 YFSETQ. Trimming removed 5 bases from V and 0 bases from J, with 11 bases in between. The CDR3 DNA sequence: TGCGCCAGCAGGAGGGACATATCGAACACCGGGGAGCTGTTTTTT. It codes for CASRRDISNTGELFF.